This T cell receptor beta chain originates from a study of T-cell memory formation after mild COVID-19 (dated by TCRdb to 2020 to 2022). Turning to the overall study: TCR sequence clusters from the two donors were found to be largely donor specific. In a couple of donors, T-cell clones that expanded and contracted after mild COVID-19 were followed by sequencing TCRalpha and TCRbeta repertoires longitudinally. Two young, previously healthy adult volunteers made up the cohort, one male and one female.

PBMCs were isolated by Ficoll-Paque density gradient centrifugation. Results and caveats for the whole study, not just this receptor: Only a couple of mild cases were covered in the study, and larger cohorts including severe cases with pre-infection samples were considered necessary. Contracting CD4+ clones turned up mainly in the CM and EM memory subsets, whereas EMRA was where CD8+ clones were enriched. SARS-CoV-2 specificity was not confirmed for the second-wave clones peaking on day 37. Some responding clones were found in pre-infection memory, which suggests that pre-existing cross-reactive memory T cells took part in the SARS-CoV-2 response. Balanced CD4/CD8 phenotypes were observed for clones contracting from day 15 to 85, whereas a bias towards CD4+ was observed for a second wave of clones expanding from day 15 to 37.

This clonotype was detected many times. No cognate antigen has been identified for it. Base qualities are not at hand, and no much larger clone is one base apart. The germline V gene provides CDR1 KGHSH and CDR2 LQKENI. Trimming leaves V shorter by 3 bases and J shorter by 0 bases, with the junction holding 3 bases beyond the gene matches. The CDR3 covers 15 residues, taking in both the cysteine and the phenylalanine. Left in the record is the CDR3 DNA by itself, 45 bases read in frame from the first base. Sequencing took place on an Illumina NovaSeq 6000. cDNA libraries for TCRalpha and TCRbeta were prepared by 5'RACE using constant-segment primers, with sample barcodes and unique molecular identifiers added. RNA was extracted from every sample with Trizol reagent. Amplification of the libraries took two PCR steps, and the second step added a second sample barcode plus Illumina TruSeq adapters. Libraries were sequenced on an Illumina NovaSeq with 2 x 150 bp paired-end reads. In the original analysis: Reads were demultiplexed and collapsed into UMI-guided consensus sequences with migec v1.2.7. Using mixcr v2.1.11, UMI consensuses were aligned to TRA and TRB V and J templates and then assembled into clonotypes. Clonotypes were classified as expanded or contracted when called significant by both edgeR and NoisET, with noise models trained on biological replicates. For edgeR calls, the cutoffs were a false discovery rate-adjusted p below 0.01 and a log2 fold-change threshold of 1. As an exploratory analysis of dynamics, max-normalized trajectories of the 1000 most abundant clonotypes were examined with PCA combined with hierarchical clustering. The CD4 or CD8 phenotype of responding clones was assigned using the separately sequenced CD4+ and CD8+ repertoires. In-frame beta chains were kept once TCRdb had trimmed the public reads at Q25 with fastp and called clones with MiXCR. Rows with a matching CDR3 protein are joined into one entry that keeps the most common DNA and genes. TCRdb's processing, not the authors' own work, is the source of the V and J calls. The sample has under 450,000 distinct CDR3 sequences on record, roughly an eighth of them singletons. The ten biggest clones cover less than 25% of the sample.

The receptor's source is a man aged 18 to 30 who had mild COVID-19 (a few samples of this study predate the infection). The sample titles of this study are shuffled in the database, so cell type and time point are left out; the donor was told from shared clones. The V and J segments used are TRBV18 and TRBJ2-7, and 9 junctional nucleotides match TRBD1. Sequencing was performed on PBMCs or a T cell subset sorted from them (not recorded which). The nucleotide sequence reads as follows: TGTGCCAGCTCACCGGGGACAGGGAGCTCCTACGAGCAGTACTTC. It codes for CASSPGTGSSYEQYF.